This TCR beta chain was profiled in a study of blood T cells in healthy people across ages. Worth noting for this clonotype: At one end the junction does not follow the germline gene, possibly because of a read error.

The second PCR ran about 6 to 12 cycles with a sample-barcoded 5' primer and J-beta primers. A single record per CDR3 protein comes from TCRdb applying MiXCR to the 5' RACE reads. Among 1.5 million to 2 million distinct CDR3 sequences, about 30% were seen once, and the ten largest hold 6.5% to 8.5%. This TCR came from a woman aged 30 to 39 in good health. Material: blood.

The CDR3 reads CASNLEGSVRTDTQYF. DNA of the CDR3: TGTGCCAGCAACTTAGAGGGTAGCGTCCGCACAGATACGCAGTATTTT. The chain couples TRBV7-2 to TRBJ2-3, with a possible D match to TRBD2 (5 bases). CDR3 length: 16 amino acids. Germline V gene sequence: CDR1 SGHTA, CDR2 FQGNSA. The variable domain in full, with the rest retrieved from reference TRBV7-2 and TRBJ2-3, is GAGVSQSPSNKVTEKGKDVELRCDPISGHTALYWYRQSLGQGLEFLIYFQGNSAPDKSGLPSDRFSAERTGGSVSTLTIQRTQQEDSAVYLCASNLEGSVRTDTQYFGPGTRLTVL.